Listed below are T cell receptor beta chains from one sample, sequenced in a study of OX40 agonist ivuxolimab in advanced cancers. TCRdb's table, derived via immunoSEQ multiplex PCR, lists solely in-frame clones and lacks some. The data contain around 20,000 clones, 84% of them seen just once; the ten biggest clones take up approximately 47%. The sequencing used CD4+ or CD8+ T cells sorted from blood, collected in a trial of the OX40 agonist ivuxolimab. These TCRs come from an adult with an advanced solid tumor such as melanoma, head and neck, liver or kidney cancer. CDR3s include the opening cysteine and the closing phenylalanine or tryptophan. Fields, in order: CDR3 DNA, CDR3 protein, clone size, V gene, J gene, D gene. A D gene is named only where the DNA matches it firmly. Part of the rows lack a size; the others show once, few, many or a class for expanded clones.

TGTGCCAGCAGCCATATTGGACAGGGGGTAGGAAAAGACTATGGCTACACCTTC,CASSHIGQGVGKDYGYTF,-,TRBV9,TRBJ1-2,TRBD1
TGCAGCACCCTGGCGGCCAGGGCTGGTGGAAACACCATATATTTT,CSTLAARAGGNTIYF,-,TRBV29-1,TRBJ1-3,-
TGTGCCAGCAGTTACTCGAATCTTAACTATGGCTACACCTTC,CASSYSNLNYGYTF,-,TRBV6-5,TRBJ1-2,-
TGTGCCAGCAGTTTCGGGAACTCCTACGAGCAGTACTTC,CASSFGNSYEQYF,-,TRBV5-6,TRBJ2-7,-
TGTGCCAGCAGCTTGGGTGGGTCCTACGAGCAGAACTTC,CASSLGGSYEQNF,-,TRBV4-2,TRBJ2-7,-
TGTGCCTGGAGTGAGTTTGCGGTGGCGAACACCGGGGAGCTGTTTTTT,CAWSEFAVANTGELFF,-,TRBV30,TRBJ2-2,-
TGTGCCAGCAGTTTGGATCCCAAGAACACTGAAGCTTTCTTT,CASSLDPKNTEAFF,-,TRBV28,TRBJ1-1,-
TGTGCCAGCAGCGTAGCGACAGATTCCTACGAAGGGCAGTACTTC,CASSVATDSYEGQYF,once,TRBV9,TRBJ2-7,-
TGTGCCAGCAGCTTAACGACAGGGTCGAACACCGGGGAGCTGTTTTTT,CASSLTTGSNTGELFF,once,TRBV7-2,TRBJ2-2,TRBD1
TGCGCCAGCAGCGGGGCCAGGGACACTGAAGCTTTCTTT,CASSGARDTEAFF,-,TRBV4-3,TRBJ1-1,-
TGTGCCAGCTCCGGGGGGACGGCGGGGGTAGCCGGGGAGCTGTTTTTT,CASSGGTAGVAGELFF,once,TRBV28,TRBJ2-2,TRBD2
TGTGCCAGCAGCGATATCCCCTTTTCCACAGATACGCAGTATTTT,CASSDIPFSTDTQYF,-,TRBV7-6,TRBJ2-3,-
TGTGCCAGCAGTTCGATCAGCGGGGTGGAGACCCAGTACTTC,CASSSISGVETQYF,-,TRBV28,TRBJ2-5,TRBD2
TGTGCCAGCAGCTTAACCTGGAGGAGTCATGCAACTAATGAAAAACTGTTTTTT,CASSLTWRSHATNEKLFF,-,TRBV7-3,TRBJ1-4,-
TGTGCCAGCAGCGTAGCGCGGGTGGCGATGTACAATGAGCAGTTCTTC,CASSVARVAMYNEQFF,-,TRBV9,TRBJ2-1,-
TGTGCCAGCAGCTTAGAATTTAGTCGGGACAGGGGGCGAAGTGAGCAGTTCTTC,CASSLEFSRDRGRSEQFF,-,TRBV11-2,TRBJ2-1,TRBD1
TGTGCCAGCAGCGTAGATGGGGAAGGCTACACCTTC,CASSVDGEGYTF,-,TRBV9,TRBJ1-2,-
TGTGCCAGCAGCGCATTCGCCCTCAATAGCAATCAGCCCCAGCATTTT,CASSAFALNSNQPQHF,-,TRBV5-6,TRBJ1-5,-
TGTGCCAGTGGATCTAGAGGGGTGGGCTACACCTTC,CASGSRGVGYTF,few,TRBV19,TRBJ1-2,-
TGTGCCAGCAGCTTCACGGCAGTCCCCTTCGGCGAGCAGTACTTC,CASSFTAVPFGEQYF,-,TRBV7-8,TRBJ2-7,-
TGTGCCAGCAAAACCCGGGCAGCCTTCTATGGCTACACCTTC,CASKTRAAFYGYTF,-,TRBV27,TRBJ1-2,-
TGTGCCAGCAGCTTAGGCAGGGCTGCGATCTCAGAGACCCAGTACTTC,CASSLGRAAISETQYF,-,TRBV7-9,TRBJ2-5,-
TGCGCCAGCAGCTTGACCGACTTTGGGGAGAACACTGAAGCTTTCTTT,CASSLTDFGENTEAFF,-,TRBV5-1,TRBJ1-1,-
TGTGCCAGCAGCGACCAGAACACTTCATATACGCAGTATTTT,CASSDQNTSYTQYF,-,TRBV13,TRBJ2-3,-
TGTGCCTGGAGTGACCTCCCCCCGGGGAACCTTCACAATGAGCAGTTCTTC,CAWSDLPPGNLHNEQFF,-,TRBV30,TRBJ2-1,-
TGTGCCAGCAGCTCGACTGTTACCTGGGAGCTGTTTTTT,CASSSTVTWELFF,-,TRBV6-6,TRBJ2-2,-
TGCAGCGTGCCACAGGGTCCCCATGGCTACACCTTC,CSVPQGPHGYTF,-,TRBV29-1,TRBJ1-2,-
TGTGCCACCAGACTAGGACGCTTTGGAAACACCATATATTTT,CATRLGRFGNTIYF,few,TRBV19,TRBJ1-3,-
TGTGCCAGCAGGGGTGGACACTATGGCTACACCTTC,CASRGGHYGYTF,-,TRBV27,TRBJ1-2,-
TGTGCCAGTAGTCGGCGGGGGAAGGATCAGCCCCAGCATTTT,CASSRRGKDQPQHF,-,TRBV19,TRBJ1-5,-
TGTGCCAGCAGCTTGGGGACAGGAACTAACTATGGCTACACCTTC,CASSLGTGTNYGYTF,-,TRBV7-2,TRBJ1-2,TRBD1
TGCGCCAGCAGCCAAGAGGCCAGCATGAACACTGAAGCTTTCTTT,CASSQEASMNTEAFF,-,TRBV4-1,TRBJ1-1,-
TGTGCCAGCAGCCCGTTTTGGGGTAGTGCGGAGACCCAGTACTTC,CASSPFWGSAETQYF,-,TRBV14,TRBJ2-5,-
TGCGCCAGCAGCCAAGATGGGGACAGGGCCCTCTACAATGAGCAGTTCTTC,CASSQDGDRALYNEQFF,-,TRBV4-3,TRBJ2-1,TRBD1
TGTGCCAGCAGCTTGCTAGCGGGAGGCACAGATACGCAGTATTTT,CASSLLAGGTDTQYF,-,TRBV7-6,TRBJ2-3,TRBD2
TGTGCCAGCAGCTTAGATCGCTGGGACGTCTACGAGCAGTACTTC,CASSLDRWDVYEQYF,-,TRBV11-2,TRBJ2-7,-
TGCAGCGTCCTCGACCCGGGACAGGGAAGGGCCGGGGAGCTGTTTTTT,CSVLDPGQGRAGELFF,-,TRBV29-1,TRBJ2-2,TRBD1
TGTGCCAGCAGTGATCTTCAAGAGACCCAGTACTTC,CASSDLQETQYF,-,TRBV2,TRBJ2-5,-
TGTGCCAGCAGTAGCACAGATACGCAGTATTTT,CASSSTDTQYF,few,TRBV6-5,TRBJ2-3,-
TGTGCCAGCAGCCAAGATATGGCGGGGGGCACGGCAGATACGCAGTATTTT,CASSQDMAGGTADTQYF,few,TRBV4-2,TRBJ2-3,TRBD2